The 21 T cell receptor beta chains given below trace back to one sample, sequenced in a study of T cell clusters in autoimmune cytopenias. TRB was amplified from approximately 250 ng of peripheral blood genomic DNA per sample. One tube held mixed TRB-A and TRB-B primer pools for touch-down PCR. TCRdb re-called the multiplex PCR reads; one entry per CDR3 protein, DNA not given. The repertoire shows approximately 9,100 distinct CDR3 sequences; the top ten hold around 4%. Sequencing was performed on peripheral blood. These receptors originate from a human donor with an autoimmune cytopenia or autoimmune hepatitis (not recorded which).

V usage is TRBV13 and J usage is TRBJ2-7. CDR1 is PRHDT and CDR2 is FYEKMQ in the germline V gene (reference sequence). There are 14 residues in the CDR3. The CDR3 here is CASSLGLAVGEQYF.

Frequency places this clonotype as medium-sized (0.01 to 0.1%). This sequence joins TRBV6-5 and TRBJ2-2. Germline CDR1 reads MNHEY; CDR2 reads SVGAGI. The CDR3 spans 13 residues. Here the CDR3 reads CASSYTESGELFF.

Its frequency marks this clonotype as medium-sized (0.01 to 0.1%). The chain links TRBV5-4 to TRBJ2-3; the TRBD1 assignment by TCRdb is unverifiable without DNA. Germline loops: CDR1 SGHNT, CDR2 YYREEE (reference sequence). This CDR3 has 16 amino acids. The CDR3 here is CASSLEGWGGTDTQYF.

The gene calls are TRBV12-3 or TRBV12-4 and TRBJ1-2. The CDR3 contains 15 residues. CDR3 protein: CASSARSGGLSGYTF.

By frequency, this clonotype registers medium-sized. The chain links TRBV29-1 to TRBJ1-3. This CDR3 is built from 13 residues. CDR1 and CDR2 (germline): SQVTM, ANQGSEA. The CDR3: CSALGSGGNTIYF. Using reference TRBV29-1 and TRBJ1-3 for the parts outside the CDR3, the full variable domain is SAVISQKPSRDICQRGTSLTIQCQVDSQVTMMFWYRQQPGQSLTLIATANQGSEATYESGFVIDKFPISRPNLTFSTLTVSNMSPEDSSIYLCSALGSGGNTIYFGEGSWLTVV.

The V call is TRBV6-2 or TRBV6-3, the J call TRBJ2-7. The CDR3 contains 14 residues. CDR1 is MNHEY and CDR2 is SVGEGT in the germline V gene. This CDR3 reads CASSSHPHSYEQYF.

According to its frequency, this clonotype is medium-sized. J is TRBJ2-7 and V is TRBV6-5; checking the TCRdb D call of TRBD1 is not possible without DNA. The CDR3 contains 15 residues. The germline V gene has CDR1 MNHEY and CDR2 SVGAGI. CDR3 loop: CASSYGQVATREQYF.

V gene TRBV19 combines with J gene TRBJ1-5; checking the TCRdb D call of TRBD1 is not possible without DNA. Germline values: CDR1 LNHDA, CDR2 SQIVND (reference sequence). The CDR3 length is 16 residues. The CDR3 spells CASSIPRGFGNQPQHF.

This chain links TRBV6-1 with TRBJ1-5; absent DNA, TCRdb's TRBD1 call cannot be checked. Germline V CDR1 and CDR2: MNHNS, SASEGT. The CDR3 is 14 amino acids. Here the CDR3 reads CASMDTGSIQPQHF.

The CDR3 sequence: CASSENNQPQHF. The rearrangement joins TRBV7-9 to TRBJ1-5. Per germline, CDR1 SEHNR and CDR2 FQNEAQ (reference sequence). The length of the CDR3 is 12 residues.

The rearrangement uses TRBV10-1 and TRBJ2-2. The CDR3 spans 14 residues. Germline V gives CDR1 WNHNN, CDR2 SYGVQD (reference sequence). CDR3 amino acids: CASSEGSNTGELFF.

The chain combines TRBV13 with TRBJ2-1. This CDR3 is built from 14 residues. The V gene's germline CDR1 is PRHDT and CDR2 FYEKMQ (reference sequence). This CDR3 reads CASSPSTIGNEQFF. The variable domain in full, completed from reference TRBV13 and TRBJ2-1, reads AAGVIQSPRHLIKEKRETATLKCYPIPRHDTVYWYQQGPGQDPQFLISFYEKMQSDKGSIPDRFSAQQFSDYHSELNMSSLELGDSALYFCASSPSTIGNEQFFGPGTRLTVL.

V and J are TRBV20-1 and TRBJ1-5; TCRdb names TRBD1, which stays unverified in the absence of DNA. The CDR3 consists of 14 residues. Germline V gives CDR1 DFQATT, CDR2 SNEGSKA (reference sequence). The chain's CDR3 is CSAVDRDPHQPQHF.

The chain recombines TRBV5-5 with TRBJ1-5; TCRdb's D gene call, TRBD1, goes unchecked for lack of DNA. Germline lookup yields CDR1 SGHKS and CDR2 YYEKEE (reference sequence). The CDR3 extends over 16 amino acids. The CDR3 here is CASSLGGTVGNQPQHF.

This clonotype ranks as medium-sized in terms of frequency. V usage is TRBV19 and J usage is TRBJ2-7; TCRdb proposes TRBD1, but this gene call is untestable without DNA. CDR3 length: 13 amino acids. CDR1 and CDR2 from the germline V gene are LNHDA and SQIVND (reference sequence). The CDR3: CASSTSGIVEQYF. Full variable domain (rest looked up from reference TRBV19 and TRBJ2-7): DGGITQSPKYLFRKEGQNVTLSCEQNLNHDAMYWYRQDPGQGLRLIYYSQIVNDFQKGDIAEGYSVSREKKESFPLTVTSAQKNPTAFYLCASSTSGIVEQYFGPGTRLTVT.

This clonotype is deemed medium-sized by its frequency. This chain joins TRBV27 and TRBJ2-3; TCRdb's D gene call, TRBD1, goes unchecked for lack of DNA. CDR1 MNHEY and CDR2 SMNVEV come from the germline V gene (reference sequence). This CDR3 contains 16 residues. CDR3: CASTDLPPLGTDTQYF.

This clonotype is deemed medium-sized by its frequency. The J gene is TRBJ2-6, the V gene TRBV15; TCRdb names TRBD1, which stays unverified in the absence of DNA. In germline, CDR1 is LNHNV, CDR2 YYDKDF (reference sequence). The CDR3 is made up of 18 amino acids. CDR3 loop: CATSRDTRGRTGANVLTF.

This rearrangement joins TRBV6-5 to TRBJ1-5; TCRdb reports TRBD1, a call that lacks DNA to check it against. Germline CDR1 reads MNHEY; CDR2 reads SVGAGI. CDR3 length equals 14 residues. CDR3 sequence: CASKWGNTGQPQHF.

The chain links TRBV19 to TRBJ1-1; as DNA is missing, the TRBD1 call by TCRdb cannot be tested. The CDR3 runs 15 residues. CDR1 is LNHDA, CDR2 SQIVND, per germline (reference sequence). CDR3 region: CATYFSTTGGTEAFF.

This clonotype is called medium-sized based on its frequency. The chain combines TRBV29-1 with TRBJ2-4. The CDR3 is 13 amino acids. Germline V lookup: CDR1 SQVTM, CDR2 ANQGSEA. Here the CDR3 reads CSAQIQNLVIQYF.

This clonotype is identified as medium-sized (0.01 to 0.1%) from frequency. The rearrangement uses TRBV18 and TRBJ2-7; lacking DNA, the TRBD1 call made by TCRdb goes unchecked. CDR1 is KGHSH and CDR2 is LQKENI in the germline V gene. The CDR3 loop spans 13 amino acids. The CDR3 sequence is CASSRTDGNEQYF.